The rows below give T cell receptor beta chains drawn from one sample of a study of cytotoxic CD8 clonotypes in ibrutinib-treated CLL. Produced via immunoSEQ multiplex PCR; TCRdb's table is partial and in-frame only. The top ten clones hold more than 15% of a sample with more than 15,000 clones, 80% to 85% of them seen once. The source material was PBMCs, sampled before ibrutinib treatment. Source of these receptors: a human donor with chronic lymphocytic leukemia. The CDR3 runs from the conserved cysteine through the conserved F or W.

CDR3 length: 13
J gene: TRBJ1-5
V gene: TRBV11-2
CDR3 protein: CASSRDSVGPQHF

CDR3 length: 14
J gene: TRBJ1-1
V gene: TRBV7-2
CDR3 protein: CASNPGQMNTEAFF

CDR3 length: 12
J gene: TRBJ1-2
V gene: TRBV2
CDR3 protein: CASSAGGFGYTF

CDR3 length: 14
J gene: TRBJ1-5
V gene: TRBV11-2
CDR3 protein: CASSLAGYHQPQHF

CDR3 length: 17
J gene: TRBJ2-5
V gene: TRBV7-2
CDR3 protein: CASSSNLAGVKGETQYF

CDR3 length: 15
J gene: TRBJ1-4
V gene: TRBV6-6
CDR3 protein: CASSSNRGRREKLFF

CDR3 length: 15
J gene: TRBJ1-5
V gene: TRBV28
CDR3 protein: CASSLLRYSNQPQHF

CDR3 length: 14
J gene: TRBJ2-3
V gene: TRBV6-6
CDR3 protein: CASSSAGRSDTQYF

CDR3 length: 12
J gene: TRBJ1-4
V gene: TRBV19
CDR3 protein: CASRGTEEKLFF

CDR3 length: 16
J gene: TRBJ2-1
V gene: TRBV19
CDR3 protein: CASSTPILAAHNEQFF

CDR3 length: 12
J gene: TRBJ1-4
V gene: TRBV7-9
CDR3 protein: CASSLDLEKLFF

CDR3 length: 15
J gene: TRBJ2-7
V gene: TRBV6-5
CDR3 protein: CASSYSGRHSYEQYF

CDR3 length: 14
J gene: TRBJ2-4
V gene: TRBV13
CDR3 protein: CASSPKGYGDIQYF

CDR3 length: 16
J gene: TRBJ2-7
V gene: TRBV27
CDR3 protein: CASSFMMGQGAYEQYF

CDR3 length: 13
J gene: TRBJ2-7
V gene: TRBV18
CDR3 protein: CASSPNLRYEQYF

CDR3 length: 16
J gene: TRBJ2-7
V gene: TRBV23-1
CDR3 protein: CASSQSGTGVSYEQYF

CDR3 length: 14
J gene: TRBJ2-3
V gene: TRBV4-2
CDR3 protein: CASSQAGVTDTQYF

CDR3 length: 15
J gene: TRBJ2-7
V gene: TRBV4-2
CDR3 protein: CASSQEGGSSYEQYF

CDR3 length: 15
J gene: TRBJ2-7
V gene: TRBV7-3
CDR3 protein: CASSLQGDATTRQYF

CDR3 length: 11
J gene: TRBJ2-4
V gene: TRBV21-1
CDR3 protein: CASSKWIIQYF

CDR3 length: 15
J gene: TRBJ2-1
V gene: TRBV11-2
CDR3 protein: CASSLLGEPYNEQFF

CDR3 length: 18
J gene: TRBJ1-1
V gene: TRBV19
CDR3 protein: CASSVNDLTGPLNTEAFF

CDR3 length: 13
J gene: TRBJ2-7
V gene: TRBV6-1
CDR3 protein: CASSLDRAYEQYF

CDR3 length: 15
J gene: TRBJ2-7
V gene: TRBV10-3
CDR3 protein: CAISEASESSYEQYF

CDR3 length: 15
J gene: TRBJ1-3
V gene: TRBV6-4
CDR3 protein: CASSAGAGGGNTIYF

CDR3 length: 12
J gene: TRBJ1-2
V gene: TRBV6-5
CDR3 protein: CASSYGQGGYTF

CDR3 length: 15
J gene: TRBJ2-2
V gene: TRBV27
CDR3 protein: CASSPRGRNTGELFF

CDR3 length: 16
J gene: TRBJ2-4
V gene: TRBV11-3
CDR3 protein: CASSLDRDRSKNIQYF